This T cell receptor beta chain came from a study of T cells in Graves' hyperthyroidism and ophthalmopathy. The sample holds many counts of this clonotype. Germline-derived CDR1 and CDR2 are GTSNPN and SVGIG (reference sequence). V was pared by 3 bases and J by 5 bases, with 7 bases of the junction left unmatched. The CDR3 has 14 residues. Authors of the study amplified TCR beta CDR3 regions from RNA transcripts. A set of HTBI primers served as the primers for a first-round RT-PCR of the TCR CDR3. TCRdb itself ran the multiplex PCR reads through MiXCR, one entry per CDR3 protein. The sample yields 400,000 or so distinct CDR3 sequences, over 11% seen once.

The clonotype originates from a man aged 50 or older with Graves' ophthalmopathy. The chain employs TRBV30 and TRBJ2-5, with 9 bases lining up with TRBD2. Sequenced material: blood. The CDR3 loop reads CAWRIAGVRETQYF. The DNA of the CDR3 is TGTGCCTGGAGAATAGCGGGAGTGAGGGAGACCCAGTACTTC.